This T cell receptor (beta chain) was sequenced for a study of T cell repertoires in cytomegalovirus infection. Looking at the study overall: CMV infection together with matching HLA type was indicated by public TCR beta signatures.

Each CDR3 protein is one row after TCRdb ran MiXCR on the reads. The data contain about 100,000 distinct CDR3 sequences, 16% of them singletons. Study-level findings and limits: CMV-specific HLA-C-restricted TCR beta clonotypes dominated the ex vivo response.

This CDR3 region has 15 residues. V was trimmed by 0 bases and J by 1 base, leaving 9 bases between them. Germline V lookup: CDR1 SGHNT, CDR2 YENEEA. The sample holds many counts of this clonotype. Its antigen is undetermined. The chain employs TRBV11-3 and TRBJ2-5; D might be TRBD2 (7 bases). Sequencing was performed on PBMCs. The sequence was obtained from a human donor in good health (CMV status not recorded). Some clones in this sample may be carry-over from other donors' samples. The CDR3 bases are TGTGCCAGCAGCTTAGAGGGAGGGGGCCAAGAGACCCAGTACTTC. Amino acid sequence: CASSLEGGGQETQYF.